What follows are 8 T cell receptor beta chains derived from one specimen sequenced in a study of human T cells and chemical hapten exposure. Noted time point: patch test 2, 6 weeks after DPC sensitization. Sample treatment: therapeutic diphenylcyclopropenone sensitization with weekly scalp DPC. TCRdb called the RACE reads again in MiXCR, with one record for every CDR3 protein. There are tens of thousands of distinct CDR3 sequences in the sample; around 10% occur only once, and under 8.5% lies in the top ten. The source was whole blood, collected in connection with sensitization to the hapten diphenylcyclopropenone (DPC). The receptors come from a young man with alopecia areata. Some clones in this sample may be carry-over from other donors' samples.

This clonotype was observed many times. This chain joins TRBV29-1 and TRBJ1-1; TRBD1 might be the D (5 bases). Germline values: CDR1 SQVTM, CDR2 ANQGSEA. The V end was cut by 1 base, the J end by 5 bases, with 14 bases between. The CDR3 has 14 amino acids. The CDR3 sequence: CSVEGQSEGTEAFF. CDR3 DNA sequence: TGCAGCGTTGAAGGACAGTCCGAGGGGACTGAAGCTTTCTTT.

This clonotype was recorded a few times. V and J are TRBV6-6 and TRBJ2-3; maybe TRBD2 (6 bases). The CDR3 contains 14 residues. Trimming removed 6 bases from V and 1 base from J, with 11 bases in between. Per germline, CDR1 MNHNY and CDR2 SVGAGI (reference sequence). In nucleotides, the CDR3 is TGTGCCAGCAGCGGGAGAGAGGGCACAGATACGCAGTATTTT. It encodes CASSGREGTDTQYF.

In its sample, this clonotype was seen many times. The chain joins TRBV19 to TRBJ2-4; 10 positions agree with TRBD1. Germline CDR1 reads LNHDA; CDR2 reads SQIVND (reference sequence). Trimming removed 6 bases from V and 6 bases from J; junction bases left unmatched: 8. The CDR3 covers 15 residues. CDR3 region: CASSVSGQGLNIQYF. The CDR3 coding sequence is TGTGCCAGTAGCGTTTCGGGACAGGGGTTAAACATTCAGTACTTC.

This clonotype was counted a few times. This chain uses TRBV29-1 with TRBJ2-5; 8 bases line up with TRBD1. This CDR3 has 14 amino acids. J was trimmed by 2 bases and V by 3 bases; bases with no gene match: 5. The V gene's germline CDR1 is SQVTM and CDR2 ANQGSEA. CDR3 nucleotide sequence: TGCAGCGTTGAGACCCGGACAGGGCAAGAGACCCAGTACTTC. Its translation: CSVETRTGQETQYF.

This clonotype was found many times. This chain connects TRBV30 to TRBJ2-7, with D perhaps TRBD1 (5 bases). The V end was cut by 3 bases, the J end by 2 bases, with 11 bases between. The CDR3 sequence is 13 residues long. The V gene's germline CDR1 is GTSNPN and CDR2 SVGIG (reference sequence). The CDR3 DNA follows: TGTGCCTGGAGGAGGTCAGGGCCCTACGAGCAGTACTTC. Its translation is CAWRRSGPYEQYF.

To note about this clonotype: It may be a read error: a sequence one base away is much more abundant. This chain joins TRBV30 and TRBJ1-1; D gene unclear. CDR1 and CDR2 (germline): GTSNPN, SVGIG (reference sequence). The V end was cut by 0 bases, the J end by 8 bases, with 7 bases between. CDR3 length: 11 residues. The CDR3 is CAWSVFGEAFF. The CDR3 coding sequence is TGTGCCTGGAGTGTGTTCGGAGAAGCTTTCTTT.

The rearrangement links TRBV6-2 or TRBV6-3 to TRBJ2-1; D might be TRBD1 (5 bases). CDR1 and CDR2 from the germline V gene are MNHEY and SVGEGT. The CDR3 contains 13 residues. V was shortened by 4 bases and J by 5 bases, with 9 bases between the two germline ends. The chain's CDR3 is CASSLQVHNEQFF. The CDR3 nucleotides are TGTGCCAGCAGTTTACAGGTCCACAATGAGCAGTTCTTC.

This clonotype was observed many times. A read error may account for a junction end that differs from germline. The CDR3 nucleotides are TGTGCTAGCAGCCCGGACAGGGTCACTGAAGCTTTCTTT. Residues: CASSPDRVTEAFF. This chain joins TRBV7-7 and TRBJ1-1; 8 nucleotides match TRBD1. Germline assignment: CDR1 SSHAT and CDR2 FNYEAQ (reference sequence). The CDR3 runs 13 residues.